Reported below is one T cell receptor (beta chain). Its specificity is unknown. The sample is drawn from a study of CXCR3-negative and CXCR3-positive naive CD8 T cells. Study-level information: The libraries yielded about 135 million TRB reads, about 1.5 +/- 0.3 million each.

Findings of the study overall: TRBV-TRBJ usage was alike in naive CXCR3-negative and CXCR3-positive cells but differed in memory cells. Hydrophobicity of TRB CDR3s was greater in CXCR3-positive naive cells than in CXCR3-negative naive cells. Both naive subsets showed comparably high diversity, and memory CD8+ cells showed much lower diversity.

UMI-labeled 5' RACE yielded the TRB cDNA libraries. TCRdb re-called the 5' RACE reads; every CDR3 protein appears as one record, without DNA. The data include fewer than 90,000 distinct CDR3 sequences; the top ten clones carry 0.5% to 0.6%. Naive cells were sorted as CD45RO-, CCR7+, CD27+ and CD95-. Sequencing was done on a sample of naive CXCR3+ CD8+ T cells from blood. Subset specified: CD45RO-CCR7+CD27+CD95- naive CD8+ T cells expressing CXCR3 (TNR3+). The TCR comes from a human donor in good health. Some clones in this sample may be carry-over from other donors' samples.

The CDR3 loop reads CSVLSSGSGNEQFF. This chain connects TRBV29-1 to TRBJ2-1; lacking DNA, the TRBD2 call made by TCRdb goes unchecked. CDR1 and CDR2 from the germline V gene are SQVTM and ANQGSEA. The CDR3 is made up of 14 amino acids.